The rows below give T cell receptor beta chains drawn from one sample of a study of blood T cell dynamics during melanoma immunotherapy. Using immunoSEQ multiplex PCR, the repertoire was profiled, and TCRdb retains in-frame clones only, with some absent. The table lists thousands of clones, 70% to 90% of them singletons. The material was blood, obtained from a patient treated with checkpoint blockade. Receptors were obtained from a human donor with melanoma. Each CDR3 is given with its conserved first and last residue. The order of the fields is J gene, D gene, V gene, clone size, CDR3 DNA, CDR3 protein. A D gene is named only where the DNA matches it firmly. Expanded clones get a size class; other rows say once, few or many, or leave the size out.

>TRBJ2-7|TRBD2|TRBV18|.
TGTGCCAGCTCAGCGGGAGAATTGAGGGAGCAGTACTTC
CASSAGELREQYF
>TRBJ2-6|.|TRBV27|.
TGTGCCAGCAGTCCTCAGGGTCGGGCCAACGTCCTGACTTTC
CASSPQGRANVLTF
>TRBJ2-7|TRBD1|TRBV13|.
TGTGCCAGCAGCCCTCCGACAGGGAGTGGGACCTACGAGCAGTACTTC
CASSPPTGSGTYEQYF
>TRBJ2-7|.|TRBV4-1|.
TGCGCCAGCAGCCCCCTGGTTACAGGAATCTACGAGCAGTACTTC
CASSPLVTGIYEQYF
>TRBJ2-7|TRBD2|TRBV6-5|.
TGTGCCAGCAGTTACCTACGCGCGGGAGTCCACGAGCAGTACTTC
CASSYLRAGVHEQYF
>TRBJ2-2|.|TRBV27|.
TGTGCCAGCAGTTTACAGGGACTTGGCACCGGGGAGCTGTTTTTT
CASSLQGLGTGELFF
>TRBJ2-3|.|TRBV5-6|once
TGTGCCAGCAGCGCCTTATCCGGGAATATACAAGAATCCCCGTATACGCAGTATTTT
CASSALSGNIQESPYTQYF
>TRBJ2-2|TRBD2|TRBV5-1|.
TGCGCCAGCTTTTACGAGGGAGGGAGCACCGGGGAGCTGTTTTTT
CASFYEGGSTGELFF
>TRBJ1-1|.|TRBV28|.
TGTGCCAGCAGTATCCGACAGGCCTTGAACACTGAAGCTTTCTTT
CASSIRQALNTEAFF
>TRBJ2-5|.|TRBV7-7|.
TGTGCTAGCAGCTTACTGGGGAAACAAGAGACCCAGTACTTC
CASSLLGKQETQYF
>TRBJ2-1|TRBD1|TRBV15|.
TGTGCCACCAGCAGTGGACAGGGTATTAGCAATGAGCAGTTCTTC
CATSSGQGISNEQFF
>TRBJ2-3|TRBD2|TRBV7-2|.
TGTGCCAGCTTTAGCGGGAGTGGTCCAGATACGCAGTATTTT
CASFSGSGPDTQYF
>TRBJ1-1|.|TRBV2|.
TGTGCCAGCAGCAGGCGGGTAGACACTGAAGCTTTCTTT
CASSRRVDTEAFF
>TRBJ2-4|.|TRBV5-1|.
TGCGCCAGCAGCTTGATTCCCGGGATAAACATTCAGTACTTC
CASSLIPGINIQYF
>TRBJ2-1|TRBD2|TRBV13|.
TGTGCCAGCAGAACCGGGACTAGCGGGAGGCCGAGCTCCTACAATGAGCAGTTCTTC
CASRTGTSGRPSSYNEQFF
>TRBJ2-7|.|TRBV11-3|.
TGTGCCAGCAGTCAGGACTCTACCTACGAGCAGTACTTC
CASSQDSTYEQYF